The 8 T cell receptor beta chains below all came from one sample that was sequenced in a study of cytotoxic CD8 clonotypes in ibrutinib-treated CLL (dated by TCRdb to about 2021). Library creation used the immunoSEQ multiplex PCR assay. TCRdb stores this immuneACCESS table with in-frame sequences only. Part of the clones is absent; in the studies checked, under half of the shortfall reflects unresolved V genes, and no reason is known for the rest. Here the sample has about 120,000 clones; roughly 60% occur a single time. The leading ten clones occupy about 40% of the sample. What the time point label conveys for this sample: 20 to 25 months on ibrutinib. Here the sequenced sample was PBMCs, taken after 24 months of ibrutinib treatment. The receptors originated from a human donor with chronic lymphocytic leukemia.

This clone was picked up a small number of times. The genes are TRBV30 and TRBJ1-1, with a possible D match to TRBD1 (6 bases). Germline CDR1 reads GTSNPN; CDR2 reads SVGIG (reference sequence). V lost 1 base, J lost 1 base, and 7 bases lay in between. CDR3 length: 13 amino acids. The CDR3 sequence: CAWSEDRNTEAFF. The CDR3 DNA reads as TGTGCCTGGAGTGAGGACAGGAACACTGAAGCTTTCTTT.

J is TRBJ1-5 and V is TRBV29-1; no definite D call. CDR1 and CDR2 (germline): SQVTM, ANQGSEA. The CDR3 extends over 12 amino acids. The ends were cut back, 4 bases at V and 3 bases at J, with 7 bases in the middle. Here the CDR3 reads CSVGDPNQPQHF. As DNA, the CDR3 is TGCAGCGTTGGAGACCCCAATCAGCCCCAGCATTTT.

The chain has TRBV30 and TRBJ2-1, with 11 bases fitting TRBD2. Germline lookup yields CDR1 GTSNPN and CDR2 SVGIG (reference sequence). This CDR3 contains 15 residues. Losses at the gene ends were 3 bases for V and 8 bases for J; bases not matched to a gene: 9. The CDR3 DNA is TGTGCCTGGAGGAGAGCTAGCGGGGGGAGGGATGAGCAGTTCTTC. Translation: CAWRRASGGRDEQFF.

The CDR3 DNA follows: TGTGCCAGCAGGCAAGGTCCGGGGAACTATGGCTACACCTTC. It encodes CASRQGPGNYGYTF. The V gene is TRBV2, the J gene TRBJ1-2; D gene uncertain. The germline gives CDR1 SNHLY, CDR2 FYNNEI. The CDR3 consists of 14 residues. V lost 6 bases and J 2 bases, leaving 13 bases between the germline ends.

This clone was seen once. V is TRBV18 and J is TRBJ2-3, with D tentatively TRBD2 (6 bases). V was clipped by 6 bases and J by 3 bases, with 7 bases between them. Germline assignment: CDR1 KGHSH and CDR2 LQKENI. This CDR3 is built from 12 residues. The CDR3 loop is CASSGGTDTQYF. DNA of the CDR3: TGTGCCAGCTCGGGGGGAACAGATACGCAGTATTTT.

The chain recombines TRBV9 with TRBJ2-2; D may match TRBD1 or TRBD2 (6 bases each). The V and J ends lost 1 base and 5 bases respectively, with 15 bases between them. The CDR3 spans 16 residues. CDR1 is SGDLS, CDR2 YYNGEE, per germline. CDR3 nucleotide sequence: TGTGCCAGCAGCGTATACGGGGGCTCCCGGACCGGGGAGCTGTTTTTT. Its translation: CASSVYGGSRTGELFF. Full variable domain (missing parts from reference TRBV9 and TRBJ2-2): DSGVTQTPKHLITATGQRVTLRCSPRSGDLSVYWYQQSLDQGLQFLIQYYNGEERAKGNILERFSAQQFPDLHSELNLSSLELGDSALYFCASSVYGGSRTGELFFGEGSRLTVL.

In its sample, this clone was seen a few times. The chain has TRBV10-3 and TRBJ2-7, with 12 bases fitting TRBD1. This CDR3 is 13 amino acids long. V shed 7 bases and J 5 bases; nucleotides not matched to a gene: 3. Germline CDR1 is ENHRY and CDR2 is SYGVKD. The CDR3 DNA follows: TGTGCCATCAAGGGACAGGGGGCGAACGAGCAGTACTTC. Protein product: CAIKGQGANEQYF.

The J gene is TRBJ2-7, the V gene TRBV23-1; 8 nucleotides match TRBD1. TRBV23-1 is filed as an ORF, its function uncertain. This CDR3 region has 19 residues. The trim removed 8 bases at V and 0 bases at J, leaving 21 bases unmatched. CDR3 nucleotide sequence: TGCGCCAGCGGGACCGACGACAGGGGAGTTCTTGGAGGCTCCTACGAGCAGTACTTC. Protein product: CASGTDDRGVLGGSYEQYF.